The sequence of this T cell receptor beta chain was determined in a study of OX40 agonist ivuxolimab in advanced cancers. Overall study results and limits: Averaging showed that CD8+ T cells had more expanded clones than CD4+ did. Several nonresponders also turned out to have low normalized T-cell clonal expansion.

Repertoires were generated with immunoSEQ multiplex PCR, while TCRdb's copy carries only in-frame clones and drops some. The repertoire includes about 52,000 clones, around 85% of them detected once, and 6% to 8% sits in the top ten. With autoimmune disease history or systemic immunosuppression, patients were excluded. With baseline, cycle 4 day 1, and cycle 7 day 1 as timepoints, blood was sampled. In regard to this clone: Its antigen is unidentified.

The CDR3 covers 13 residues. Germline V gene data show CDR1 as SGHTA and CDR2 as FQGNSA. With 8 bases removed from V and 0 bases from J, the gap between germline ends came to 10 bases. Sequenced material: CD4+ or CD8+ T cells sorted from blood, taken in a trial of the OX40 agonist ivuxolimab. The TCR originated in an adult with an advanced solid tumor such as melanoma, head and neck, liver or kidney cancer. The chain links TRBV7-2 to TRBJ1-1; D uncertain. The CDR3 DNA reads TGTGCCAGCTGTCAACAGATGAACACTGAAGCTTTCTTT. Translated, it gives CASCQQMNTEAFF.